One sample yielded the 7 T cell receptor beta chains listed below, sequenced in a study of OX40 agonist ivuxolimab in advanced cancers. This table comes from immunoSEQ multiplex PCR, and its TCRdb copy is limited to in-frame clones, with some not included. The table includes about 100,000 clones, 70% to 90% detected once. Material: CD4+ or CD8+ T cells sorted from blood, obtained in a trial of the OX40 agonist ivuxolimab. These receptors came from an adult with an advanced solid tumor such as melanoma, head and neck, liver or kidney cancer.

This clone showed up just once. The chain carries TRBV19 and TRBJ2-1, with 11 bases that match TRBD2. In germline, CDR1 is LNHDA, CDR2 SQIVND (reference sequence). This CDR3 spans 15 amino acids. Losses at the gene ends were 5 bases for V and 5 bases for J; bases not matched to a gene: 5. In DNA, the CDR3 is TGTGCCAGTAGTCTTAGTAGCGGGAGGGACAATGAGCAGTTCTTC. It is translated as CASSLSSGRDNEQFF.

The CDR3 sequence: CASSLQYEQYF. The CDR3 nucleotides read TGTGCCAGCAGCCTACAGTACGAGCAGTACTTC. The J gene is TRBJ2-7, the V gene TRBV7-8; D not certain. The V gene's germline CDR1 is SGHVS and CDR2 FQNEAQ. The CDR3 loop spans 11 amino acids. Trimming stripped 5 bases from V and 4 bases from J, with 6 bases between.

CDR3 in amino acids: CASSAGSGRAGEQYF. DNA for the CDR3: TGTGCCAGCAGTGCCGGTAGCGGGAGGGCCGGTGAGCAGTACTTC. The chain couples TRBV2 to TRBJ2-7, with 11 bases that match TRBD2. Per germline, CDR1 SNHLY and CDR2 FYNNEI. After removal of 4 bases from V and 7 bases from J, the junction contained 9 bases not matched to a gene. This CDR3 has 15 residues.

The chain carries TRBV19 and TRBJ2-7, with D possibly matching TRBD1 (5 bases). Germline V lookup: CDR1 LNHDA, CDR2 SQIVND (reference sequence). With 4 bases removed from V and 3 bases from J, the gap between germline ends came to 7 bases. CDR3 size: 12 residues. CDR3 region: CASSRGGYEQYF. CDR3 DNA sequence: TGTGCCAGTAGTAGGGGCGGCTACGAGCAGTACTTC.

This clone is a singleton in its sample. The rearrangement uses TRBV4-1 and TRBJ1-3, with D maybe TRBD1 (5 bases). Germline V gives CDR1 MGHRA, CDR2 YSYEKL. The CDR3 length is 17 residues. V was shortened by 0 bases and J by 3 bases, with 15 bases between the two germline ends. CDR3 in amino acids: CASSQDSTGGYGNTIYF. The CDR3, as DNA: TGCGCCAGCAGCCAAGATTCAACCGGGGGATATGGAAACACCATATATTTT.

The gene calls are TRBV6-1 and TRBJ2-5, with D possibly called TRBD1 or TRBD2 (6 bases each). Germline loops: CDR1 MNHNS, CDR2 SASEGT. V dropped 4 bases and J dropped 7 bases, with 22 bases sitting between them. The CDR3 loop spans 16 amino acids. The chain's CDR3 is CASSGRPTGTQTTQYF. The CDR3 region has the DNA TGTGCCAGCAGTGGACGACCCACAGGGACTCAGACGACCCAGTACTTC.

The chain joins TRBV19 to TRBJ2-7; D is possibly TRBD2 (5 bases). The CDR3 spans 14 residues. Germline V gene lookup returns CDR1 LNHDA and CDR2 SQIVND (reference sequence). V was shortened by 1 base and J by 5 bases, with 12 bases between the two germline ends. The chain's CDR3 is CASSIAGPGNEQYF. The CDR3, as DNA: TGTGCCAGTAGTATAGCCGGGCCCGGGAACGAGCAGTACTTC.